The rows below give T cell receptor beta chains drawn from one sample of a study of shared clonotypes between healthy human individuals. Sequencing was performed with immunoSEQ multiplex PCR; in TCRdb, only in-frame clones are kept and a portion is missing. The data show approximately 470,000 clones, 70% to 80% seen once. Input material: PBMCs. The receptors come from a woman aged 40 to 55 in good health. Some clones in this sample may be carry-over from other donors' samples. CDR3s include the opening cysteine and the closing phenylalanine or tryptophan. The order of the fields is J gene, D gene, clone size, CDR3 length, V gene, CDR3 protein, CDR3 DNA. D genes are given only for firm matches. Clone size is shown for a subset of rows, as once, few, many or a class of expanded clone.

j_call: TRBJ2-7; d_call: TRBD1; clone_size: .; cdr3_length: 15; v_call: TRBV2; cdr3_aa: CASRMGQVGGYEQYF; cdr3_nt: TGTGCCAGCAGGATGGGACAGGTGGGGGGCTACGAGCAGTACTTC
j_call: TRBJ2-6; d_call: .; clone_size: .; cdr3_length: 18; v_call: TRBV30; cdr3_aa: CAWSGRGQTGAGANVLTF; cdr3_nt: TGTGCCTGGAGTGGGAGGGGCCAAACAGGGGCAGGGGCCAACGTCCTGACTTTC
j_call: TRBJ2-3; d_call: .; clone_size: .; cdr3_length: 16; v_call: TRBV15; cdr3_aa: CATSSARLGGTDTQYF; cdr3_nt: TGTGCCACCAGCAGCGCCCGTCTGGGCGGCACAGATACGCAGTATTTT
j_call: TRBJ1-4; d_call: .; clone_size: .; cdr3_length: 14; v_call: TRBV5-6; cdr3_aa: CASSLVSANEKLFF; cdr3_nt: TGTGCCAGCAGCTTGGTGTCGGCAAATGAAAAACTGTTTTTT
j_call: TRBJ2-7; d_call: TRBD2; clone_size: .; cdr3_length: 14; v_call: TRBV2; cdr3_aa: CASKTSGILYEQYF; cdr3_nt: TGTGCCAGCAAGACTAGCGGGATTCTGTACGAGCAGTACTTC
j_call: TRBJ1-2; d_call: .; clone_size: once; cdr3_length: 14; v_call: TRBV30; cdr3_aa: CAWSPSGQFYGYTF; cdr3_nt: TGTGCCTGGAGTCCCAGCGGACAGTTCTATGGCTACACCTTC
j_call: TRBJ2-5; d_call: .; clone_size: .; cdr3_length: 14; v_call: TRBV11-3; cdr3_aa: CASSPGPFQETQYF; cdr3_nt: TGTGCCAGCAGCCCCGGACCGTTCCAAGAGACCCAGTACTTC
j_call: TRBJ2-1; d_call: .; clone_size: .; cdr3_length: 14; v_call: TRBV7-7; cdr3_aa: CASSLRPGAYEQFF; cdr3_nt: TGTGCTAGCAGCTTAAGGCCGGGAGCATATGAGCAGTTCTTC
j_call: TRBJ2-7; d_call: TRBD1; clone_size: .; cdr3_length: 15; v_call: TRBV7-9; cdr3_aa: CASSLQGTGTYEQYF; cdr3_nt: TGTGCCAGCAGCTTACAAGGGACAGGGACCTACGAGCAGTACTTC
j_call: TRBJ2-5; d_call: .; clone_size: few; cdr3_length: 15; v_call: TRBV4-1; cdr3_aa: CASSQVSSFGETQYF; cdr3_nt: TGCGCCAGCAGCCAAGTATCCAGCTTCGGGGAGACCCAGTACTTC
j_call: TRBJ1-2; d_call: .; clone_size: .; cdr3_length: 15; v_call: TRBV5-6; cdr3_aa: CASSLGTPTGTGYTF; cdr3_nt: TGTGCCAGCAGCTTGGGTACCCCTACCGGGACAGGCTACACCTTC
j_call: TRBJ2-5; d_call: .; clone_size: .; cdr3_length: 18; v_call: TRBV4-1; cdr3_aa: CASSQDPATAYQLETQYF; cdr3_nt: TGCGCCAGCAGCCAAGATCCTGCTACCGCCTATCAATTGGAGACCCAGTACTTC